This is a list of T cell receptor beta chains from one sample in a study of CD8+CD57+ T cells in acquired aplastic anemia. One entry per CDR3 protein, called by TCRdb with MiXCR from the reads. In the table there are approximately 220,000 distinct CDR3 sequences, more than 40% of which are singletons. Sequencing was performed on sorted CD4+, CD8+, or CD8+CD57+ T cells (not recorded which) from PBMCs. Source of these receptors: a human donor with aplastic anemia. Both conserved end residues are part of each CDR3. The D gene is left open where the match is weak. The size field is filled for only some rows; it gives once, few, many or a size class.

j_call: TRBJ2-3; v_call: TRBV7-6; d_call: TRBD1; clone_size: -; cdr3_nt: TGTGCCAGCAGCTTAGGTCCAGGGGGTGGCAATGAGCAGTATTTT; cdr3_aa: CASSLGPGGGNEQYF
j_call: TRBJ2-1; v_call: TRBV15; d_call: -; clone_size: -; cdr3_nt: TGTGCCACCAGCAGAGATCGGGCTACTGGGAATGAGCAGTTCTTC; cdr3_aa: CATSRDRATGNEQFF
j_call: TRBJ2-3; v_call: TRBV7-2; d_call: TRBD2; clone_size: -; cdr3_nt: TGTGCCAGCAGCTCCTTAGCGGGGGCGACCACAGATACGCAGTATTTT; cdr3_aa: CASSSLAGATTDTQYF
j_call: TRBJ2-5; v_call: TRBV20-1; d_call: TRBD1; clone_size: many; cdr3_nt: TGCAGTGCTAGATTAAGAACCACAGGGGGCCCCAACCAAGAGACCCAGTACTTC; cdr3_aa: CSARLRTTGGPNQETQYF
j_call: TRBJ2-7; v_call: TRBV11-2; d_call: -; clone_size: many; cdr3_nt: TGTGCCAGCAGCTTACGGTGGCGAACCTCCTACGAGCAGTACTTC; cdr3_aa: CASSLRWRTSYEQYF
j_call: TRBJ2-7; v_call: TRBV4-1; d_call: -; clone_size: few; cdr3_nt: TGCGCCAGCAGCCAAGGGCGGCGGTACGAGCAGTACTTC; cdr3_aa: CASSQGRRYEQYF
j_call: TRBJ2-1; v_call: TRBV30; d_call: TRBD2; clone_size: few; cdr3_nt: TGTGCCTGGAATTTTCCTAGCGGGAGGGCCACTGAGCAGTTCTTC; cdr3_aa: CAWNFPSGRATEQFF
j_call: TRBJ2-5; v_call: TRBV19; d_call: TRBD1; clone_size: -; cdr3_nt: TGTGCCAGTAGTATAGGTTTGACAGGGCGACGCCAAGAGACCCAGTACTTC; cdr3_aa: CASSIGLTGRRQETQYF
j_call: TRBJ2-2; v_call: TRBV24-1; d_call: -; clone_size: many; cdr3_nt: TGTGCCACCAGTGAGCCCGGGACACACAACACCGGGGAGCTGTTTTTT; cdr3_aa: CATSEPGTHNTGELFF
j_call: TRBJ2-5; v_call: TRBV6-5; d_call: -; clone_size: many; cdr3_nt: TGTGCCAGCAGTTCTTTGCATCACCAAGAGACCCAGTACTTC; cdr3_aa: CASSSLHHQETQYF
j_call: TRBJ2-2; v_call: TRBV20-1; d_call: TRBD1; clone_size: few; cdr3_nt: TGCAGTGCTAGAGTGGGACAGTTTATCACCGGGGAGCTGTTTTTT; cdr3_aa: CSARVGQFITGELFF
j_call: TRBJ2-5; v_call: TRBV2; d_call: -; clone_size: -; cdr3_nt: TGTGCCAGCAGTGAAGCGCTTCAGGGGGAGACCCAGTACTTC; cdr3_aa: CASSEALQGETQYF
j_call: TRBJ1-4; v_call: TRBV2; d_call: -; clone_size: few; cdr3_nt: TGTGCCAGTCGGACAGCCCGTAATGAGAAACTGTTTTTT; cdr3_aa: CASRTARNEKLFF
j_call: TRBJ1-2; v_call: TRBV24-1; d_call: TRBD1; clone_size: -; cdr3_nt: TGTGCCACCAGTGATAACGAGGAGGGGGCGCATGGCTACACCTTC; cdr3_aa: CATSDNEEGAHGYTF
j_call: TRBJ1-1; v_call: TRBV6-1; d_call: -; clone_size: many; cdr3_nt: TGTGCCAGCAGTGACCCCCAGAGAACAATCTTTTACACTGAAGCTTTCTTT; cdr3_aa: CASSDPQRTIFYTEAFF
j_call: TRBJ2-1; v_call: TRBV7-2; d_call: TRBD1; clone_size: -; cdr3_nt: TGTGCCAGCAGCTTAGACAGGGGCGATGAGCAGTTCTTC; cdr3_aa: CASSLDRGDEQFF
j_call: TRBJ1-2; v_call: TRBV4-1; d_call: -; clone_size: -; cdr3_nt: TGCGCCAGCAGCCAAGTAGGGCAGGGTCGTAACTATGGCTACACCTTC; cdr3_aa: CASSQVGQGRNYGYTF
j_call: TRBJ1-3; v_call: TRBV11-2; d_call: -; clone_size: many; cdr3_nt: TGTGCCAGCAGCTTAGCCGTGGCAGCAACAGGTGGAAACACCATATATTTT; cdr3_aa: CASSLAVAATGGNTIYF
j_call: TRBJ1-2; v_call: TRBV4-1; d_call: -; clone_size: many; cdr3_nt: TGCGCCAGCAGCCAAGGGGGGGCTAAGGGCTACACCTTC; cdr3_aa: CASSQGGAKGYTF
j_call: TRBJ2-7; v_call: TRBV7-6; d_call: -; clone_size: few; cdr3_nt: TGTGCCAGCAGCTTAGCAATATACGGGGAGCAGTACTTC; cdr3_aa: CASSLAIYGEQYF
j_call: TRBJ2-3; v_call: TRBV24-1; d_call: TRBD1; clone_size: few; cdr3_nt: TGTGCCACCAGTGATTCCGGACAGGTCACAGATACGCAGTATTTT; cdr3_aa: CATSDSGQVTDTQYF
j_call: TRBJ2-1; v_call: TRBV19; d_call: -; clone_size: -; cdr3_nt: TGTGCCAGGAGTCCAGCGCCATACAATGAGCAGTTCTTC; cdr3_aa: CARSPAPYNEQFF
j_call: TRBJ1-4; v_call: TRBV7-6; d_call: TRBD1; clone_size: -; cdr3_nt: TGTGCCAGCAGCTTAGACCAGGGGGGTGATGAAAAACTGTTTTTT; cdr3_aa: CASSLDQGGDEKLFF
j_call: TRBJ1-5; v_call: TRBV20-1; d_call: TRBD1; clone_size: -; cdr3_nt: TGCAGTGCTACCCACAGGGGGCCGAGTCAGCCCCAGCATTTT; cdr3_aa: CSATHRGPSQPQHF
j_call: TRBJ1-2; v_call: TRBV4-2; d_call: -; clone_size: once; cdr3_nt: TGTGCCAGCAGCCAAGTCGACGGGGGCTACACCTTC; cdr3_aa: CASSQVDGGYTF
j_call: TRBJ1-1; v_call: TRBV2; d_call: -; clone_size: -; cdr3_nt: TGTGCCAGCAGTGATCAAGGGTGGGCTGAAGCTTTCTTT; cdr3_aa: CASSDQGWAEAFF
j_call: TRBJ2-2; v_call: TRBV6-2/TRBV6-3; d_call: TRBD2; clone_size: -; cdr3_nt: TGTGCCACCGAGCGGGGGTGGGACACCGGGGAGCTGTTTTTT; cdr3_aa: CATERGWDTGELFF
j_call: TRBJ2-1; v_call: TRBV5-1; d_call: -; clone_size: -; cdr3_nt: TGCGCCAGCAGCTATCAGGGTGGCTGGAGGAATGAGCAGTTCTTC; cdr3_aa: CASSYQGGWRNEQFF
j_call: TRBJ1-2; v_call: TRBV5-5; d_call: -; clone_size: many; cdr3_nt: TGTGCCAGCAGCTCCCAGACGAGAAACAATACTAACTATGGCTACACCTTC; cdr3_aa: CASSSQTRNNTNYGYTF
j_call: TRBJ2-5; v_call: TRBV4-3; d_call: -; clone_size: -; cdr3_nt: TGCGCAGACGTAAGTAAGGTCCAAGAGACCCAGTACTTC; cdr3_aa: CADVSKVQETQYF
j_call: TRBJ1-2; v_call: TRBV29-1; d_call: -; clone_size: few; cdr3_nt: TGCAGCGTTGATTCAGCGTATGGCTACACCTTC; cdr3_aa: CSVDSAYGYTF
j_call: TRBJ1-6; v_call: TRBV20-1; d_call: -; clone_size: many; cdr3_nt: TGCAGTGCTCGAGGGGATTCGGCCCACTTT; cdr3_aa: CSARGDSAHF
j_call: TRBJ2-5; v_call: TRBV15; d_call: TRBD2; clone_size: many; cdr3_nt: TGTGCCACCAGCAGAGACACTAGCGGAGACCAAGAGACCCAGTACTTC; cdr3_aa: CATSRDTSGDQETQYF
j_call: TRBJ1-1; v_call: TRBV2; d_call: -; clone_size: -; cdr3_nt: TGTGCCAGCCGACAGCCGAACACTGAAGCTTTCTTT; cdr3_aa: CASRQPNTEAFF
j_call: TRBJ2-3; v_call: TRBV20-1; d_call: TRBD2; clone_size: few; cdr3_nt: TGCAGTGCCGTTAGCGGGGGGACCGATACGCAGTATTTT; cdr3_aa: CSAVSGGTDTQYF
j_call: TRBJ2-7; v_call: TRBV29-1; d_call: -; clone_size: -; cdr3_nt: TGCAGCGTTGAAGATGTATCCTACGAGCAGTACTTC; cdr3_aa: CSVEDVSYEQYF
j_call: TRBJ2-2; v_call: TRBV11-3; d_call: TRBD2; clone_size: few; cdr3_nt: TGTGCCAGCAGAACGTGGGGAGGGAGGTTCGGGGAGCTGTTTTTT; cdr3_aa: CASRTWGGRFGELFF
j_call: TRBJ1-5; v_call: TRBV5-5; d_call: -; clone_size: many; cdr3_nt: TGTGCCAGCAGCTTGGAGTACGGGTATAGCAATCAGCCCCAGCATTTT; cdr3_aa: CASSLEYGYSNQPQHF